This T cell receptor (beta chain) derives from a study of TIL therapy for anti-PD-1-resistant metastatic lung cancer. As for the study in general: Tumors were harvested before any PD-1/PD-L1 blockade. Most patients had lung adenocarcinoma.

The libraries were made with immunoSEQ v3. The method was immunoSEQ multiplex PCR; TCRdb's version includes in-frame clones alone and lacks a portion of them. The sample contains more than 15,000 clones, about four fifths of which appear only once. Germline V lookup: CDR1 MDHEN, CDR2 SYDVKM. The CDR3 loop spans 13 amino acids. The V end was cut by 2 bases, the J end by 7 bases, with 9 bases between. General study results and limits: TIL clonotype persistence in blood showed no apparent association with response.

This clone appeared a single time. The antigen is unknown. Time point of the sample: pre-treatment sample, taken before nivolumab and TIL therapy. Stage 4 NSCLC adults joined between late 2017 and early 2020. This chain links TRBV28 with TRBJ2-1, with D possibly matching TRBD1 (6 bases). The source is a person aged 25-85 years with non-small cell lung cancer. The sample was blood, taken at baseline. In DNA form, the CDR3 reads TGTGCCAGCAGTTTACAAAGGGGGAATGAGCAGTTCTTC. Protein: CASSLQRGNEQFF.